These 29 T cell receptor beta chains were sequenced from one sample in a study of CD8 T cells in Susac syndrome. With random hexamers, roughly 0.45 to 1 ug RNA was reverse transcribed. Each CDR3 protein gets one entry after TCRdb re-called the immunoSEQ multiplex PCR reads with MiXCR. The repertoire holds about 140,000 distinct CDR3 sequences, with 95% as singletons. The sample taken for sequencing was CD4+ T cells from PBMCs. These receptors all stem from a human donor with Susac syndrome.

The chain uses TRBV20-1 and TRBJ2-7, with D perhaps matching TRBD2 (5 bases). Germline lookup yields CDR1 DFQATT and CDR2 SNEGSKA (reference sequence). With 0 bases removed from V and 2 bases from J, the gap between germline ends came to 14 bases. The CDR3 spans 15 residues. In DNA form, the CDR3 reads TGCAGTGCTAGAGATAACCGGGGATGGACCTACGAGCAGTACTTC. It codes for CSARDNRGWTYEQYF.

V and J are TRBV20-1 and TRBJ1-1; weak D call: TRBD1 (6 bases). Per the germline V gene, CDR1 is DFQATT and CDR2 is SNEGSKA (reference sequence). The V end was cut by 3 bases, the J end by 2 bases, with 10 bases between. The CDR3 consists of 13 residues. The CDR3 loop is CSARVDSNTEAFF. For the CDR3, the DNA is TGCAGTGCTAGGGTGGACAGCAACACTGAAGCTTTCTTT.

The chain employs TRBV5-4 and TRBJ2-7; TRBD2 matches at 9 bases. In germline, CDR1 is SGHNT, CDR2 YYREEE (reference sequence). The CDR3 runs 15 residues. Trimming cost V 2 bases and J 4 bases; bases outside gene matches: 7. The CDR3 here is CASSFTSGSSYEQYF. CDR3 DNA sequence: TGTGCCAGCAGCTTCACTAGCGGGTCGTCATACGAGCAGTACTTC.

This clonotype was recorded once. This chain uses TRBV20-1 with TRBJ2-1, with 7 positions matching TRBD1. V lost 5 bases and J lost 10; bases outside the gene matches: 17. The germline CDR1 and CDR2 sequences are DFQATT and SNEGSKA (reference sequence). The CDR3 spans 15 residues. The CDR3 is CSASRGRGSVGEQFF. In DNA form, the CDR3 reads TGCAGTGCTTCTAGGGGGCGCGGTTCGGTAGGGGAGCAGTTCTTC.

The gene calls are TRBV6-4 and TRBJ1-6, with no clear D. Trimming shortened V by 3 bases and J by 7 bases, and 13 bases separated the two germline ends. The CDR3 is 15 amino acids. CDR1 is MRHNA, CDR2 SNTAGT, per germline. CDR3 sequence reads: CASSETFVQNSPLHF. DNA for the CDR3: TGTGCCAGCAGTGAAACATTTGTGCAAAATTCACCCCTCCACTTT.

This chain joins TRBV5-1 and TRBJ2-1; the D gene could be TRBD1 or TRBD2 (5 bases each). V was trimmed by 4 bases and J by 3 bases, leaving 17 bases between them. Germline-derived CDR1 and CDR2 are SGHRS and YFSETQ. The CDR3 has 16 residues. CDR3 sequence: CASSLTGTENYNEQFF. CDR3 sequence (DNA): TGCGCCAGCAGCCTTACCGGGACGGAAAACTACAATGAGCAGTTCTTC.

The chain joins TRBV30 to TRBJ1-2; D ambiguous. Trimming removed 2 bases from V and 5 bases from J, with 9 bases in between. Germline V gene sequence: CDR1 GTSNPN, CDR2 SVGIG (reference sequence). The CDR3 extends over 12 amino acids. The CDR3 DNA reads TGTGCCTGGAGTACCGGGAGGTATGGCTACACCTTC. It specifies CAWSTGRYGYTF.

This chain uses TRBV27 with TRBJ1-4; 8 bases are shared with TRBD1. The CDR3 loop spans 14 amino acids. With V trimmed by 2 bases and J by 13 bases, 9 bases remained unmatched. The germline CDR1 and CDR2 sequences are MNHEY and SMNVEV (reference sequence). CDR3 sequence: CASSLGMRDRPLFF. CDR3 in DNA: TGTGCCAGCAGTTTAGGGATGAGGGACAGGCCACTGTTTTTT.

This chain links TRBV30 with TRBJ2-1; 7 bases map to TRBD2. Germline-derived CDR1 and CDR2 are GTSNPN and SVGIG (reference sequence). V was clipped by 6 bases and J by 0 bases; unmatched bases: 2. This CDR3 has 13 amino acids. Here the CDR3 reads CACSGGSYNEQFF. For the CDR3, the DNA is TGTGCCTGTTCGGGGGGCTCCTACAATGAGCAGTTCTTC.

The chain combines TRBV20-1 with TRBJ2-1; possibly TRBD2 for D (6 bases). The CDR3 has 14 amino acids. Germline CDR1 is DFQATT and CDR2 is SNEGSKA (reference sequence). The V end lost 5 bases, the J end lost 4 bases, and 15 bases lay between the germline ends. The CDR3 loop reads CSAHPGLTYNEQFF. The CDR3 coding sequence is TGCAGTGCTCATCCGGGACTTACTTACAATGAGCAGTTCTTC.

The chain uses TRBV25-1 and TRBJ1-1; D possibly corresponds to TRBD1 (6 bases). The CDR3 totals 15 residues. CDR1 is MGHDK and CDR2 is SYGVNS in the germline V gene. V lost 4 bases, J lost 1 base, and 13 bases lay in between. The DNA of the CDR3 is TGTGCCAGCAGTGTAGACAGGAGAACGAACACTGAAGCTTTCTTT. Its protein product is CASSVDRRTNTEAFF.

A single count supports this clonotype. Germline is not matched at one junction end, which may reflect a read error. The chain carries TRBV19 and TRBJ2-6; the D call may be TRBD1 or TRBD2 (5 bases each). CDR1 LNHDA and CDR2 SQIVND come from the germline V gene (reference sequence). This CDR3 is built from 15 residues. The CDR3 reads CASSLRGSGDNVLTF. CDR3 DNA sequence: TGTGCCAGTAGTCTGAGGGGCTCTGGGGACAACGTCCTGACTTTC.

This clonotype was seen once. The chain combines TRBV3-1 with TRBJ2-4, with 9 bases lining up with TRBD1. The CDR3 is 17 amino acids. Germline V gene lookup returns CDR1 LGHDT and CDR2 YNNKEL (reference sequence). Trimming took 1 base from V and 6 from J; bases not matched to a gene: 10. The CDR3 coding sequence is TGTGCCAGCAGCCAAGCGTCCGGGACAGGGTTTAGAAACATTCAGTACTTC. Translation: CASSQASGTGFRNIQYF.

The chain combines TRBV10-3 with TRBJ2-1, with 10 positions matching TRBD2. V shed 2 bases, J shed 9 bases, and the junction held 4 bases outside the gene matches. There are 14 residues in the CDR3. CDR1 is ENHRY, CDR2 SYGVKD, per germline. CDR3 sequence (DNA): TGTGCCATCAGTGAGCAGCGGGAGGGCCGTGAGCAGTTCTTC. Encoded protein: CAISEQREGREQFF.

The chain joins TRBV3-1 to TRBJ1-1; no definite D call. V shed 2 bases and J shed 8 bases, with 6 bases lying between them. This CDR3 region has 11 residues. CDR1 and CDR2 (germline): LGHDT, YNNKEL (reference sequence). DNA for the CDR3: TGTGCCAGCAGCCAACAAAGAGAAGCTTTCTTT. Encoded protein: CASSQQREAFF.

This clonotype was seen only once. CDR3 in DNA: TGTGCCTGGAGAGGGTGGGGGGGCCTGGCTGAAGCTTTCTTT. Its translation is CAWRGWGGLAEAFF. The V and J genes are TRBV30 and TRBJ1-1; D might be TRBD1 (6 bases). Trimming took off 3 bases at V and 6 bases at J, with 17 bases between the two ends. Germline V lookup: CDR1 GTSNPN, CDR2 SVGIG (reference sequence). The CDR3 spans 14 residues.

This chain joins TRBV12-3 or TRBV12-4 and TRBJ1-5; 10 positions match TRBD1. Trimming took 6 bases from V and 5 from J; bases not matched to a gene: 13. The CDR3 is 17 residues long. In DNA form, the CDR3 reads TGTGCCAGCAGCCTGATTTTGGGGACAGGGGTCGATCAGCCCCAGCATTTT. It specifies CASSLILGTGVDQPQHF.

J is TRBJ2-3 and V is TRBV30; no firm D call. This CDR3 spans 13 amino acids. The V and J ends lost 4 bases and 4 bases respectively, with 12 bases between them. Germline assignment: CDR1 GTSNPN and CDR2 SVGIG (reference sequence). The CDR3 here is CAWKPKFPDTQYF. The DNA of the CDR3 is TGTGCCTGGAAGCCTAAGTTCCCAGATACGCAGTATTTT.

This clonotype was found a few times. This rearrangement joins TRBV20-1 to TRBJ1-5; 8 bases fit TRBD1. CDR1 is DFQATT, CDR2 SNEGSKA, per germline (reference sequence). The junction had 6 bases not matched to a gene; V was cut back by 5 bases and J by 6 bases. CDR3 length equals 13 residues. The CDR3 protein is CSALDRGGQPQHF. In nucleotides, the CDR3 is TGCAGTGCTTTAGACAGGGGCGGTCAGCCCCAGCATTTT.

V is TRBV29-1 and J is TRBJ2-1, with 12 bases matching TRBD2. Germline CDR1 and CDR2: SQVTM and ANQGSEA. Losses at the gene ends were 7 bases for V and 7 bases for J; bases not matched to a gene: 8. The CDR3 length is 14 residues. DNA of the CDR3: TGCAGCGCGATGACTAGCGGGAGTAGAAATGAGCAGTTCTTC. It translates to CSAMTSGSRNEQFF.

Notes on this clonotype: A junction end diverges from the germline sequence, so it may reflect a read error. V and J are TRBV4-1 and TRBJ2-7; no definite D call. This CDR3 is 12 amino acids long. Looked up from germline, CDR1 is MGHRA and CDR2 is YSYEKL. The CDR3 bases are TGCGCCAGCAGCCAAGATGTGCAGGCCCAAACCTTC. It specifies CASSQDVQAQTF.

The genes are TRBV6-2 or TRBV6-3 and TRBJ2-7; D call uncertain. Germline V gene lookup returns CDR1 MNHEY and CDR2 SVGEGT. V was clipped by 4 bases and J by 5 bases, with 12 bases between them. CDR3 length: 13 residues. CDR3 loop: CASSSGYSHEQYF. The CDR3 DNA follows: TGTGCCAGCAGTTCGGGCTATTCGCACGAGCAGTACTTC.

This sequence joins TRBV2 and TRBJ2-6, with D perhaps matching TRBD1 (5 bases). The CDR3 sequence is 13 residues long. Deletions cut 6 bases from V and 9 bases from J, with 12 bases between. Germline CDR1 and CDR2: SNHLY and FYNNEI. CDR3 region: CASRTQGFNVLTF. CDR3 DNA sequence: TGTGCCAGCAGGACCCAGGGATTCAACGTCCTGACTTTC.

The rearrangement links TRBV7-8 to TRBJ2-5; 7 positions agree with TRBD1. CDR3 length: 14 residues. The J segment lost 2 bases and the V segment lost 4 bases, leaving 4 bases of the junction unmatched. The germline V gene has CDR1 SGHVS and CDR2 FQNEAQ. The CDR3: CASSSGTVQETQYF. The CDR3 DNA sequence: TGTGCCAGCAGCTCCGGGACAGTGCAAGAGACCCAGTACTTC.

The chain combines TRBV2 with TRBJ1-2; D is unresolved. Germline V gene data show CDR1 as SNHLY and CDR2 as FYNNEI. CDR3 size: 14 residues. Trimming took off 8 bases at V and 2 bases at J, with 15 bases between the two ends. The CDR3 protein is CASFLMAANYGYTF. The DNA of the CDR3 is TGTGCCAGCTTTCTTATGGCAGCGAACTATGGCTACACCTTC.

CDR3 region: CSAQASLDTQYF. The DNA for the CDR3 is TGCAGTGCTCAGGCCTCGTTGGATACGCAGTATTTT. The V gene is TRBV20-1, the J gene TRBJ2-3; D gene ambiguous. Looked up from germline, CDR1 is DFQATT and CDR2 is SNEGSKA (reference sequence). V was trimmed by 5 bases and J by 6 bases, leaving 12 bases between them. The CDR3 has 12 residues.

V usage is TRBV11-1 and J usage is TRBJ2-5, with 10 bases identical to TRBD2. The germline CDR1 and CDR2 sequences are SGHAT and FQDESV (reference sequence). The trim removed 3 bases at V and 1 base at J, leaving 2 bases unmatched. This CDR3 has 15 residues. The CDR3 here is CASSFASGGQETQYF. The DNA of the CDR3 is TGTGCCAGCAGCTTCGCTAGCGGGGGCCAAGAGACCCAGTACTTC.

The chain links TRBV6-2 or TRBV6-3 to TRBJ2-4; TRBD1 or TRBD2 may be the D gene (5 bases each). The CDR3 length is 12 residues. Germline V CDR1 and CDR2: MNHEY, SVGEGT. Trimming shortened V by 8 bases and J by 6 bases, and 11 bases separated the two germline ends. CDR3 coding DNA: TGTGCCAGCGGGCAGGGACGAAACATTCAGTACTTC. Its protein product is CASGQGRNIQYF.

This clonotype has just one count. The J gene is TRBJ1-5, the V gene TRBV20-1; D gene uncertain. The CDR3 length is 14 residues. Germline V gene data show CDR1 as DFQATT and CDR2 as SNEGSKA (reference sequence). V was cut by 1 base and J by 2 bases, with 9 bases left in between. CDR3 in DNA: TGCAGTGCTAGAGTCCTTCTTGGCAATCAGCCCCAGCATTTT. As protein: CSARVLLGNQPQHF.